One and the same sample provided the 16 T cell receptor beta chains below, sequenced in a study of shared clonotypes between healthy human individuals. Clones were sequenced by immunoSEQ multiplex PCR, and TCRdb holds only the in-frame ones, with some missing. The sample yields roughly 2,500,000 clones, approximately 93% seen once. The specimen was naive CD4+ T cells from PBMCs. Subset described: CD45RA+ positively selected. These receptors all come from a young man in good health. Some clones in this sample may be carry-over from other donors' samples.

The chain has TRBV4-1 and TRBJ2-1; 9 bases are a match to TRBD1. Germline V gene lookup returns CDR1 MGHRA and CDR2 YSYEKL. This CDR3 has 16 amino acids. The ends lost 0 bases at V and 4 bases at J; junction bases unmatched: 4. The DNA of the CDR3 is TGCGCCAGCAGCCAAGATGTCGACAGGGGGTACAATGAGCAGTTCTTC. Amino acid sequence: CASSQDVDRGYNEQFF.

The table lists this clone with a few counts. This chain connects TRBV28 to TRBJ1-5, with D tentatively TRBD1 (5 bases). The V gene lost 8 bases and the J gene lost 3 bases, with 17 bases spanning the gap. The CDR3 has 15 residues. CDR1 is MDHEN, CDR2 SYDVKM, per germline. CDR3 DNA sequence: TGTGCCAGCCTTAGATGGGGACGCCACAATCAGCCCCAGCATTTT. Translated: CASLRWGRHNQPQHF.

The chain is built from TRBV25-1 and TRBJ2-7; 9 nucleotides match TRBD2. Losses at the gene ends were 6 bases for V and 3 bases for J; bases not matched to a gene: 6. Germline lookup yields CDR1 MGHDK and CDR2 SYGVNS. This CDR3 comprises 14 residues. CDR3 loop: CASSRSGSLYEQYF. The CDR3, as DNA: TGTGCCAGCAGCCGTAGCGGGAGTCTCTACGAGCAGTACTTC.

The chain is built from TRBV29-1 and TRBJ1-1; D may be TRBD1 (6 bases). CDR1 and CDR2 (germline): SQVTM, ANQGSEA. CDR3 length equals 16 residues. V shed 0 bases and J shed 0 bases, with 14 bases lying between them. The CDR3 region is CSVEEIGGGLNTEAFF. The CDR3, as DNA: TGCAGCGTTGAAGAAATCGGGGGGGGCCTGAACACTGAAGCTTTCTTT.

In this sample, this clone turned up a few times. This chain connects TRBV7-2 to TRBJ1-2; D is undetermined. CDR3 length: 14 amino acids. V gave up 0 bases and J gave up 2 bases, with 7 bases separating them. The germline V gene has CDR1 SGHTA and CDR2 FQGNSA. CDR3 sequence reads: CASSLATQNYGYTF. The CDR3 DNA sequence: TGTGCCAGCAGCTTAGCGACACAAAACTATGGCTACACCTTC.

The chain has TRBV5-1 and TRBJ2-1, with D tentatively TRBD2 (6 bases). V dropped 0 bases and J dropped 15 bases, with 10 bases sitting between them. From germline, CDR1 is SGHRS and CDR2 YFSETQ. There are 11 residues in the CDR3. The CDR3, as DNA: TGCGCCAGCAGCTTGGGACCGGGGGTGTTCTTC. As protein: CASSLGPGVFF.

V and J are TRBV2 and TRBJ2-1, with D perhaps TRBD1 (9 bases). Trimming removed 5 bases at V and 8 bases at J, with 19 bases between. The CDR3 is 15 residues long. Germline V gene data show CDR1 as SNHLY and CDR2 as FYNNEI. The CDR3 coding sequence is TGTGCCAGCAGTCGGGAGGGACAGGGTTTGTATGAGCAGTTCTTC. As protein: CASSREGQGLYEQFF.

As concerns this clone: The sample carries other DNA sequences with the same CDR3. CDR3 sequence: CASSLGDSFNQPQHF. In DNA, the CDR3 is TGCGCCAGCAGCTTGGGAGACAGCTTCAATCAGCCCCAGCATTTT. V gene TRBV5-1 combines with J gene TRBJ1-5; a possible D gene is TRBD1 (5 bases). Germline V gene sequence: CDR1 SGHRS, CDR2 YFSETQ. V was trimmed by 0 bases and J by 3 bases, leaving 10 bases between them. The CDR3 is made up of 15 amino acids.

The V call is TRBV4-1, the J call TRBJ2-1; 13 bases agree with TRBD2. V lost 1 base to trimming and J lost 4 bases; unmatched junction nucleotides: 4. CDR1 is MGHRA and CDR2 is YSYEKL in the germline V gene. This CDR3 is 17 amino acids long. The CDR3 DNA is TGCGCCAGCAGCCAAGCCGGACTAGCGGGGGTATACAATGAGCAGTTCTTC. This translates into CASSQAGLAGVYNEQFF.

The rearrangement links TRBV7-2 to TRBJ2-1; 12 bases fit TRBD2. This CDR3 is 13 amino acids long. Germline-derived CDR1 and CDR2 are SGHTA and FQGNSA. Trimming took 5 bases from V and 15 from J; bases not matched to a gene: 8. CDR3 coding DNA: TGTGCCAGCAGCCAAGGGACTAGCGGGTGGCGGTTCTTC. This gives the protein CASSQGTSGWRFF.

The V gene is TRBV20-1, the J gene TRBJ1-2, with D unclear. V dropped 7 bases and J dropped 4 bases, with 7 bases sitting between them. The CDR3 runs 10 residues. Germline V gene data show CDR1 as DFQATT and CDR2 as SNEGSKA (reference sequence). DNA of the CDR3: TGCAGTGGGGCTTCCTATGGCTACACCTTC. This codes for CSGASYGYTF.

This sequence joins TRBV7-9 and TRBJ2-7; D is perhaps TRBD1 (7 bases). CDR3 length: 16 amino acids. Trimming took 2 bases from V and 2 from J, leaving 16 bases between them. The germline V gene has CDR1 SEHNR and CDR2 FQNEAQ (reference sequence). CDR3 DNA sequence: TGTGCCAGCAGCTTAATGACAGGGAGGTACCCCTACGAGCAGTACTTC. It translates to CASSLMTGRYPYEQYF.

The chain joins TRBV6-5 to TRBJ2-1, with D possibly being TRBD1 (5 bases). Germline V CDR1 and CDR2: MNHEY, SVGAGI. V was shortened by 2 bases and J by 4 bases, with 12 bases between the two germline ends. This CDR3 comprises 15 residues. The CDR3 DNA is TGTGCCAGCAGTTACGGGGCAGGATATTACAATGAGCAGTTCTTC. Its translation is CASSYGAGYYNEQFF.

This chain's CDR3 is CASSLWGDRIFGEQYF. CDR3 DNA sequence: TGTGCCAGCAGTTTATGGGGTGACAGGATATTTGGAGAGCAGTACTTC. This rearrangement joins TRBV28 to TRBJ2-7; maybe TRBD1 (6 bases). Trimming took off 0 bases at V and 7 bases at J, with 19 bases between the two ends. The CDR3 has 16 amino acids. Germline CDR1 is MDHEN and CDR2 is SYDVKM.

The chain joins TRBV7-3 to TRBJ2-1, with TRBD2 matching over 9 bases. CDR1 and CDR2 from the germline V gene are SGHTA and FQGTGA. This CDR3 contains 14 residues. With 4 bases clipped from V and 5 bases from J, the junction kept 3 bases outside the gene matches. The CDR3 here is CASSSTSGNNEQFF. The CDR3 DNA reads as TGTGCCAGCAGCTCGACTAGCGGAAACAATGAGCAGTTCTTC.

J is TRBJ2-1 and V is TRBV9, with D perhaps TRBD1 (6 bases). Germline V gene data show CDR1 as SGDLS and CDR2 as YYNGEE. The V gene lost 0 bases and the J gene lost 13 bases, with 14 bases spanning the gap. The CDR3 is made up of 13 amino acids. As DNA, the CDR3 is TGTGCCAGCAGCGTAGCCGACAGGCTCTTTCAGTTCTTC. It codes for CASSVADRLFQFF.